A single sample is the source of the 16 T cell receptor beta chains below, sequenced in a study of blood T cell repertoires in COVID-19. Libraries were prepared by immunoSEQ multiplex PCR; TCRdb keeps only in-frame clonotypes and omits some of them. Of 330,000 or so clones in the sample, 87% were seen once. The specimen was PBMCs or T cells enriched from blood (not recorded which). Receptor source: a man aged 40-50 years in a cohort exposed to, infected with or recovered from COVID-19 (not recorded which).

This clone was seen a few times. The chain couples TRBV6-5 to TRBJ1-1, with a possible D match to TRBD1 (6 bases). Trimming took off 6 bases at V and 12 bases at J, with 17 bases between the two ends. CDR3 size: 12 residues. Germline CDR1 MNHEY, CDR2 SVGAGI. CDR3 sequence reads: CASRLGQIGTFF. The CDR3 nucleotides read TGTGCCAGCAGGCTAGGACAGATCGGAACTTTCTTT.

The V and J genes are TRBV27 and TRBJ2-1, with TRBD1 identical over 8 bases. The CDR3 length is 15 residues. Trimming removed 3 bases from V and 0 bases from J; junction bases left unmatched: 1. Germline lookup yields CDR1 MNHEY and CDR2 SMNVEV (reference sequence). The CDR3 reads CASSFRGLSYNEQFF. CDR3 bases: TGTGCCAGCAGTTTCAGGGGGCTCTCCTACAATGAGCAGTTCTTC.

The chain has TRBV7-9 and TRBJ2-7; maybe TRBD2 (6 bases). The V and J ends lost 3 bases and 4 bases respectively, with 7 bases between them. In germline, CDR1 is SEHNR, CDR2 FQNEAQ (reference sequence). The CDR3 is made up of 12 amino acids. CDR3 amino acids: CASSFLAYEQYF. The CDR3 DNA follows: TGTGCCAGCAGCTTTCTAGCGTACGAGCAGTACTTC.

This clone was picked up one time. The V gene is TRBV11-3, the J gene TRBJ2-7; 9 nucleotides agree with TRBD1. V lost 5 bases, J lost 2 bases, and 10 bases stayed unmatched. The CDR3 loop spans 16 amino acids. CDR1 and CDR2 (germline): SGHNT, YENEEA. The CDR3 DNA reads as TGTGCCAGCAGCCTGGGGCCGGGACAGGGTACCTACGAGCAGTACTTC. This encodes CASSLGPGQGTYEQYF.

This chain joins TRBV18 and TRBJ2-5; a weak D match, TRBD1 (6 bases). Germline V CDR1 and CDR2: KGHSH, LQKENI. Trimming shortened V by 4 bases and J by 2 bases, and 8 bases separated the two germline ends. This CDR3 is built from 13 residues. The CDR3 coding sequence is TGTGCCAGCTCACTGGGACATCAAGAGACCCAGTACTTC. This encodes CASSLGHQETQYF.

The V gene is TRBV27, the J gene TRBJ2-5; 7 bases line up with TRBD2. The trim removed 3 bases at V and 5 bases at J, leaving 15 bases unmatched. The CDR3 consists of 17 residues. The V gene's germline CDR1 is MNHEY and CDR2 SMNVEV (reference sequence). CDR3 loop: CASSFGRASALGETQYF. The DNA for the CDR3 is TGTGCCAGCAGTTTTGGGAGGGCGAGCGCTCTCGGGGAGACCCAGTACTTC.

The CDR3 coding sequence is TGTGCCAGCAGTAGGGACTTCTCCGCGGGGGAGCAGTACTTC. Translated: CASSRDFSAGEQYF. This sequence joins TRBV28 and TRBJ2-7, with a tentative D call TRBD2 (6 bases). The CDR3 covers 14 residues. V was pared by 5 bases and J by 7 bases, with 18 bases between. The germline gives CDR1 MDHEN, CDR2 SYDVKM.

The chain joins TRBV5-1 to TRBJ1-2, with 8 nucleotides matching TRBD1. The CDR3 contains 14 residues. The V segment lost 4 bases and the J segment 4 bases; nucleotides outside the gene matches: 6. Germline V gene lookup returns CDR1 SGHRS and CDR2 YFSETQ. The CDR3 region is CASSPGTGLYGYTF. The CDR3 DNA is TGCGCCAGCAGCCCCGGGACAGGACTCTATGGCTACACCTTC.

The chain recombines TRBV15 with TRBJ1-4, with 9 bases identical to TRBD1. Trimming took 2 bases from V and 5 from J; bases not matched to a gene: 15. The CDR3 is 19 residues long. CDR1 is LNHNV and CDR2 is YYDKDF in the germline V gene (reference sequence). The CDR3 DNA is TGTGCCACCAGCAGAACGTCGGGACAGGGCCTCTTTGCGAATGAAAAACTGTTTTTT. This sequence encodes CATSRTSGQGLFANEKLFF.

CDR3 DNA: TGTGCCAGCTCATCTTCCTCCGGGACATCCACGCAGTTCTTC. The encoded protein is CASSSSSGTSTQFF. The V gene is TRBV18, the J gene TRBJ2-1; D is perhaps TRBD1 (6 bases). Trimming pared 5 bases from V and 12 bases from J, leaving 20 bases between. This CDR3 contains 14 residues. Germline-derived CDR1 and CDR2 are KGHSH and LQKENI.

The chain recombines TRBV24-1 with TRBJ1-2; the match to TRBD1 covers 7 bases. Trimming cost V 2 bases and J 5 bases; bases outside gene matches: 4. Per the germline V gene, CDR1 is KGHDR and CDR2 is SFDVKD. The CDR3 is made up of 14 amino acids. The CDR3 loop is CATSDWTGGYGYTF. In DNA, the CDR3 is TGTGCCACCAGTGATTGGACAGGAGGGTATGGCTACACCTTC.

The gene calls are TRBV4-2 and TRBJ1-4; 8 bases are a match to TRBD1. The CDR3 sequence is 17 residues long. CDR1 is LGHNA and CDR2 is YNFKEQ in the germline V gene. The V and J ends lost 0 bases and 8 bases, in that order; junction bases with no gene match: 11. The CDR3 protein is CASSQEGGATGAEKLFF. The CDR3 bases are TGTGCCAGCAGCCAAGAAGGGGGGGCGACAGGGGCCGAAAAACTGTTTTTT.

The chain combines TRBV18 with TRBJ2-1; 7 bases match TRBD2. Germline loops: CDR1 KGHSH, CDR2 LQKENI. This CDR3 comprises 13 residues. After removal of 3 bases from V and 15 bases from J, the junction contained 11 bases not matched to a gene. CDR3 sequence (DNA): TGTGCCAGCTCACCGGGCACTAGCGCCTCCCCGTTCTTC. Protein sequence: CASSPGTSASPFF.

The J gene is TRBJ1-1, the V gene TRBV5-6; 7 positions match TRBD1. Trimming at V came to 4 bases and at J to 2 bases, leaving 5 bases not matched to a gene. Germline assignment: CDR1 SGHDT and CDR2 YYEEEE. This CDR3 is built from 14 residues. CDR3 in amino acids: CASSPGQSNTEAFF. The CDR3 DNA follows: TGTGCCAGCAGCCCGGGACAGTCCAACACTGAAGCTTTCTTT.

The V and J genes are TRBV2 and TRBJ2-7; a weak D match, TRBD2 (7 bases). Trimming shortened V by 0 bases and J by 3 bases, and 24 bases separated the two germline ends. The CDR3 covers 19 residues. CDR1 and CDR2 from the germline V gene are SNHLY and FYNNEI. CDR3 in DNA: TGTGCCAGCAGTGAAGCGGGGGGGTATTCTTTCGGACAGTACTACGAGCAGTACTTC. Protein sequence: CASSEAGGYSFGQYYEQYF.

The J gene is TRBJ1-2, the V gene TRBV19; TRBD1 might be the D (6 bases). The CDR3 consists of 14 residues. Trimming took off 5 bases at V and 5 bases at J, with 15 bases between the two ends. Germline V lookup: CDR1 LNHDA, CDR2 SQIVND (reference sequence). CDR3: CASSPIPGVYGYTF. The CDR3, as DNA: TGTGCCAGTAGTCCCATACCAGGGGTGTATGGCTACACCTTC.